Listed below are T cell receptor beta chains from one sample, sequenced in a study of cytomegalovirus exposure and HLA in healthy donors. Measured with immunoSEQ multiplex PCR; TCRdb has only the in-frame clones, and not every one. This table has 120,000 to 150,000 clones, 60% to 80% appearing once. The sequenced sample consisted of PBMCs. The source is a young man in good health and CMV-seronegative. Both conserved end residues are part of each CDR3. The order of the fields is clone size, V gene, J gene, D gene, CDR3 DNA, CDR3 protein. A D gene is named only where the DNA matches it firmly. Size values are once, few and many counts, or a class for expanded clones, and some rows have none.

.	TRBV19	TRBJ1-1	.	TGTGCCAGTAGTATTGGGTCCGACAGGGAAGCTTTCTTT	CASSIGSDREAFF
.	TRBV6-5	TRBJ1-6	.	TGTGCCAGCAGTTATCGCCAGGGAAGAAACGATTCACCCCTCCACTTT	CASSYRQGRNDSPLHF
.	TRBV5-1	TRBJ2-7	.	TGCGCCAGCAATCCGACACGGGACTCCTACGAGCAGTACTTC	CASNPTRDSYEQYF
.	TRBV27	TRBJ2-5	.	TGTGCCAGCACCTCCCCTATGAAGACCCAGTACTTC	CASTSPMKTQYF
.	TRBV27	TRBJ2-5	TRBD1	TGTGCCAGCAGTTCGACACCCGGGACAGGGCTGAGGGAGACCCAGTACTTC	CASSSTPGTGLRETQYF
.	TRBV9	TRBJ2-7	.	TGTGCCAGCAGCGAGGGGGCGGAGGGACTGGGGGAGCAGTACTTC	CASSEGAEGLGEQYF
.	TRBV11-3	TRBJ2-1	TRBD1	TGTGCCAGCAGCTTAGCCAACGCCGGGACAGGTTCTTATGAGCAGTTCTTC	CASSLANAGTGSYEQFF
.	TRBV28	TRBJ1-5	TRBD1	TGTGCCAGCAGTATAATAAAACAGGGGGCCAGCAATCAGCCCCAGCATTTT	CASSIIKQGASNQPQHF
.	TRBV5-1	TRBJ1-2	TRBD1	TGCGCCAGCAGCTTGATTCCCCAGGACAGGGGTGGCTACACCTTC	CASSLIPQDRGGYTF
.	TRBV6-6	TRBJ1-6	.	TGTGCCAGCAGCCAGGACAAGTATAATTCACCCCTCCACTTT	CASSQDKYNSPLHF
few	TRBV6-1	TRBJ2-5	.	TGTGCCAGCAGTGAATACAACCAAGAGACCCAGTACTTC	CASSEYNQETQYF
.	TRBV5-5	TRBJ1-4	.	TGTGCCAGCAGCTTCGATGGTAGCCCAGGGGAAAAACTGTTTTTT	CASSFDGSPGEKLFF
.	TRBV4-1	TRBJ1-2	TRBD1	TGCGCCAGCAGCCCGACAGGGGGAGCTAACTATGGCTACACCTTC	CASSPTGGANYGYTF
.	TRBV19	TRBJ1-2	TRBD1	TGTGCCAGTAGTTCCCCCCTCTGGGACAGGGAGAGGAACTATGGCTACACCTTC	CASSSPLWDRERNYGYTF
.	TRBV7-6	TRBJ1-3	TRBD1	TGTGCCAGCAGCTTAGGGTCGGGACAGGGTGGAAACACCATATATTTT	CASSLGSGQGGNTIYF
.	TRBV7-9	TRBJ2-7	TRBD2	TGTTCCAGCAGCCCGACTAGCACCTACTCCTACGAGCAGTACTTC	CSSSPTSTYSYEQYF
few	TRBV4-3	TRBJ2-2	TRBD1	TGCGCCAGCAGCCAAGAAACAGGGGATAACACCGGGGAGCTGTTTTTT	CASSQETGDNTGELFF
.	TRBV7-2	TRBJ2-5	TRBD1	TGTGCCAGCAGCTTAGAGCCGCCACAGGGGGCTCTGGGGACCCAGTACTTC	CASSLEPPQGALGTQYF
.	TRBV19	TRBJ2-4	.	TGTGCCAGTAGTATAGCCAGGGGCACCGCAAACATTCAGTACTTC	CASSIARGTANIQYF
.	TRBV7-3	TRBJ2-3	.	TGTGCCAGCAGCCAAGGTCCGGGCGGGGTGACGCCAGATACGCAGTATTTT	CASSQGPGGVTPDTQYF
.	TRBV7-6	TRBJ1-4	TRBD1	TGTGCCAGCAGCCTAAGGACAGGGGGCTTTGGTAATGAAAAACTGTTTTTT	CASSLRTGGFGNEKLFF
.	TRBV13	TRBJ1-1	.	TGTGCCAGCAGCTCACGGGGGTACGGCGCTTTCTTT	CASSSRGYGAFF
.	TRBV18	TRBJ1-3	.	TGTGCCAGCTCTCGTAACACAGGACTAAACTCTGGAAACACCATATATTTT	CASSRNTGLNSGNTIYF
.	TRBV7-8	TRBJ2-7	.	TGTGCCAGCAGCCAAGACAGGCCCTACGAGCAGTACTTC	CASSQDRPYEQYF
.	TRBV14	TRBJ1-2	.	TGTGCCAGCAGCCAAGAAGCCAGGAAAGTAGAAGGCTACACCTTC	CASSQEARKVEGYTF
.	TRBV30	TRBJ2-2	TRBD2	TGTGCCTGGAGTGTTACGGGACTAGCGGGGGGCATCGGGGAGCTGTTTTTT	CAWSVTGLAGGIGELFF
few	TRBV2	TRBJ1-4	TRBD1	TGTGCCAGCAGTGAGACAGGGCCGGGTGAAAAACTGTTTTTT	CASSETGPGEKLFF
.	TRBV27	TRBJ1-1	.	TGTGCCAGCAGTTTCAGGGGAACTGAAGCTTTCTTT	CASSFRGTEAFF
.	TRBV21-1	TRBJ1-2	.	TGTGCCAGCAGCAAAAATCGCAGGGTAGACGGCTACACCTTC	CASSKNRRVDGYTF
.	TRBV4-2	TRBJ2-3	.	TGTGCCAGCAGCCAAGATCGGGTAGCGGATAGCACAGATACGCAGTATTTT	CASSQDRVADSTDTQYF
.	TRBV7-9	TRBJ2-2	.	TGTGCCAGCAGCTTCTATCAGGTGTCCGGGGAGCTGTTTTTT	CASSFYQVSGELFF
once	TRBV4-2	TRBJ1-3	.	TGTGCCAGCAGCCGCTCCTCTGAGGTTGCTGGAAACACCATATATTTT	CASSRSSEVAGNTIYF
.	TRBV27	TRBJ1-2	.	TGTGCCAGCAGTTTGCGGGGGGATGGCTACACCTTC	CASSLRGDGYTF
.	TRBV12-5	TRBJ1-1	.	TGTGCTAGTGCCCTCGGCACTGAAGCTTTCTTT	CASALGTEAFF
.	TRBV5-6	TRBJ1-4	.	TGTGCCAGCAGCGACGGGGGTGAGGAAAAACTGTTTTTT	CASSDGGEEKLFF
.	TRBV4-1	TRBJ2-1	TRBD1	TGCGCCAGCAGCCAGACGTTACCGGGACAGTTCATGAGCTCCTACAATGAGCAGTTCTTC	CASSQTLPGQFMSSYNEQFF
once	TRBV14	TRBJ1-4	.	TGTGCCAGCAGCCAAGCAGGGGTAGCTAATGAAAAACTGTTTTTT	CASSQAGVANEKLFF
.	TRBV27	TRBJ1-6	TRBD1	TGTGCCAGCAACCTGGGACAGGTTAATTCACCCCTCCACTTT	CASNLGQVNSPLHF
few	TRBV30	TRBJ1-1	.	TGTGCCTGGGGATTTAAGGGTCGAGGAGGGGCTTTCTTT	CAWGFKGRGGAFF
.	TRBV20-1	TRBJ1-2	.	TGCAGTGCTATGAGAGTCTATGGCTACACCTTC	CSAMRVYGYTF
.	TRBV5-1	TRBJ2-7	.	TGCGCCAGCAGCCCGGGGGGCTTCGGGGGCTCCTACGAGCAGTACTTC	CASSPGGFGGSYEQYF
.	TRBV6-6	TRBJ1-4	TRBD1	TGTGCCAGCAGTTACGACAGGGGAGGCACTAATGAAAAACTGTTTTTT	CASSYDRGGTNEKLFF
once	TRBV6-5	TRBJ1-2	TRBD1	TGTGCCAGCAGTTACGGGACAGCTAACTATGGCTACACCTTC	CASSYGTANYGYTF
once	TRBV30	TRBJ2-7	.	TGTGCCTGGAGCGTATTCAGGAGGAACGAGCAGTACTTC	CAWSVFRRNEQYF
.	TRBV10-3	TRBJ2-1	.	TGTGCCATCAGGAGAGGAGGGGGCATCGATGAGCAGTTCTTC	CAIRRGGGIDEQFF
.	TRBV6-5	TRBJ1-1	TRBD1	TGTGCCAGCAGTCGGGACAGTATGAACACTGAAGCTTTCTTT	CASSRDSMNTEAFF
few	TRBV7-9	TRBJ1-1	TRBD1	TGTGCCAGCAGCAAAAAATGGGGACAGAGCCAAATGAACACTGAAGCTTTCTTT	CASSKKWGQSQMNTEAFF
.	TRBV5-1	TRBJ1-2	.	TGCGCCAGCAGCCAAATGGTCGGGGGGGCCTCCTTTGGCTACACCTTC	CASSQMVGGASFGYTF
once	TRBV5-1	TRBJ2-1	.	TGCGCCAGCAGCCCGGACAGTTACAATGAGCAGTTCTTC	CASSPDSYNEQFF
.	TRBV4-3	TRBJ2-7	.	TGCGCCAGCAGCCACCAAGAAGGCCGAGGCTACGAGCAGTACTTC	CASSHQEGRGYEQYF
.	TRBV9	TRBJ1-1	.	TGTGCCAGCAGCGGATTATGGGGGGGAGGGACTGAAGCTTTCTTT	CASSGLWGGGTEAFF
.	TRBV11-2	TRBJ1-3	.	TGTGCCAGCAGCTTAGAAACAGGAACTGGAAACACCATATATTTT	CASSLETGTGNTIYF
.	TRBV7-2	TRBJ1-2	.	TGTGCCAGCAGCCCCGGAGTAGGGGAAGGGTTTTATGGCTACACCTTC	CASSPGVGEGFYGYTF
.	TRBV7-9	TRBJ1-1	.	TGTGCCAGCAGTTGGGCGGACAGAGTGAACACTGAAGCTTTCTTT	CASSWADRVNTEAFF
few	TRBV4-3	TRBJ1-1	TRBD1	TGCGCCAGCAGCCAAGCGGGACAGCCGAACACTGAAGCTTTCTTT	CASSQAGQPNTEAFF